The rows below give T cell receptor beta chains drawn from one sample of a study of T-cell reconstitution after alpha-beta-depleted transplantation in children. Via MiXCR, TCRdb re-called the PCR reads, giving one row per CDR3 protein. The sample records 250,000 to 300,000 distinct CDR3 sequences, more than 9% being singletons. Specimen: PBMCs from the stem cell graft donor, collected from the stem cell graft. The receptors were sampled from a human donor who donated a stem cell graft to a child with SCID. The CDR3 runs from the conserved cysteine through the conserved F or W. The D gene is left open where the match is weak. Clone size appears in some rows only: once, few, many, or a class for an expanded clone.

J | D | size | V | DNA | CDR3
TRBJ1-4 | NA | many | TRBV9 | TGTGCCAGCAGCGTAGAGGGGATGGCTAATGAAAAACTGTTTTTT | CASSVEGMANEKLFF
TRBJ1-2 | TRBD1 | NA | TRBV2 | TGTGCCAGCACGCGGGACAGGGGCGATCATGGCTACACCTTC | CASTRDRGDHGYTF
TRBJ2-2 | NA | NA | TRBV5-1 | TGCGCCAGCAGCTTGGCAACATCAGACACCGGGGAGCTGTTTTTT | CASSLATSDTGELFF
TRBJ1-5 | NA | few | TRBV3-1 | TGTGCCAGCAGCCAAGATCGGAACAGTCGGCCCCAGCATTTT | CASSQDRNSRPQHF
TRBJ2-2 | TRBD2 | few | TRBV5-1 | TGCGCCAGCCAACCCATGATACTAGCGGGGGGACCTTCCACCGGGGAGCTGTTTTTT | CASQPMILAGGPSTGELFF
TRBJ2-7 | TRBD1 | many | TRBV5-1 | TGCGCCAGCAGCTTGGCACAGGGGTTCTACGAGCAGTACTTC | CASSLAQGFYEQYF
TRBJ1-2 | TRBD1 | NA | TRBV24-1 | TGTGCCACCAGTGTGACAGGGGGCTATGGCTACACCTTC | CATSVTGGYGYTF
TRBJ2-5 | TRBD1 | NA | TRBV29-1 | TGCAGCGTGCAACCGACAGGGGCAGAGACCCAGTACTTC | CSVQPTGAETQYF
TRBJ2-7 | NA | few | TRBV29-1 | TGCAGCGCCAGAGCGATCTTCTCCTACGAGCAGTACTTC | CSARAIFSYEQYF
TRBJ2-2 | NA | many | TRBV3-1 | TGTGCCAGCAGCCAATTATGGCAGGGAGTCACCGGGGAGCTGTTTTTT | CASSQLWQGVTGELFF
TRBJ1-1 | NA | NA | TRBV29-1 | TGCAGCGCCGTCGGGGATTTGATCGGCACTGAAGCTTTCTTT | CSAVGDLIGTEAFF
TRBJ1-3 | TRBD1 | many | TRBV4-1 | TGCGCCAGCAGCCGCGGGACAGGGGTTGGAAACACCATATATTTT | CASSRGTGVGNTIYF
TRBJ1-6 | TRBD1 | NA | TRBV11-2 | TGTGCCAGCAGGTCCCTAGACAGGGTATTATCACCCCTCCACTTT | CASRSLDRVLSPLHF
TRBJ1-6 | NA | few | TRBV5-1 | TGCGCCAGCAGCTTGGCGGGTACCTCAGCCCTCCACTTT | CASSLAGTSALHF
TRBJ2-3 | NA | NA | TRBV5-1 | TGCGCCAGCAGCCTAGCTGGTTGGGGCACAGATACGCAGTATTTT | CASSLAGWGTDTQYF
TRBJ2-2 | NA | NA | TRBV18 | TGTGCCAGCTCACCATCTACAGGTTTGGCCGGGGAGCTGTTTTTT | CASSPSTGLAGELFF
TRBJ1-5 | NA | few | TRBV20-1 | TGCAGTGCTAGTCTTGATAGCAATCAGCCCCAGCATTTT | CSASLDSNQPQHF
TRBJ2-7 | TRBD1 | few | TRBV5-1 | TGCGCCAGCAGGAACCGGGACAGGGGCCACGAGCAGTACTTC | CASRNRDRGHEQYF
TRBJ2-7 | TRBD1 | few | TRBV27 | TGTGCCAGCAGTTCTAGACAGGGTGGGGCCGAGCAGTACTTC | CASSSRQGGAEQYF
TRBJ1-3 | TRBD1 | few | TRBV7-9 | TGTGCCAGCAAACAGGGGTACGGAAACACCATATATTTT | CASKQGYGNTIYF
TRBJ1-1 | NA | few | TRBV5-5 | TGTGCCAGCAGCTCCGGTCCGGGGGACACTGAAGCTTTCTTT | CASSSGPGDTEAFF
TRBJ1-2 | NA | many | TRBV6-1 | TGTGCCAGCAGTGAAGAGCGTGGAGGGCTCTATGGCTACACCTTC | CASSEERGGLYGYTF
TRBJ1-1 | NA | few | TRBV14 | TGTGCCAGCAGCCAAAACCAAGGACAGCAAGCTTTCTTT | CASSQNQGQQAFF
TRBJ2-7 | TRBD1 | NA | TRBV15 | TGTGCCACCAGCAGAGATCAGGGGGACGAGCAGTACTTC | CATSRDQGDEQYF
TRBJ2-1 | NA | NA | TRBV18 | TGTGCCAGCTCACCGTCACTTCCCAATGAGCAGTTCTTC | CASSPSLPNEQFF
TRBJ2-1 | TRBD2 | NA | TRBV7-3 | TGTGCCAGCCAGGTAGCGGGGGGGCCTAATGAGCAGTTCTTC | CASQVAGGPNEQFF
TRBJ2-2 | NA | few | TRBV9 | TGTGCCAGCAGCGTATACGGGGGGAACACCGGGGAGCTGTTTTTT | CASSVYGGNTGELFF
TRBJ2-3 | TRBD1 | few | TRBV5-1 | TGCGCCAGCAGCATAGGACAGGGTGCAGATACGCAGTATTTT | CASSIGQGADTQYF
TRBJ2-4 | NA | NA | TRBV12-3/TRBV12-4 | TGTGCCAGTCGACTAGCCAAAAACATTCAGTACTTC | CASRLAKNIQYF
TRBJ2-3 | NA | few | TRBV20-1 | TGCAGTGCTAGAATTGGCAGGGGCACAGATACGCAGTATTTT | CSARIGRGTDTQYF
TRBJ1-2 | NA | few | TRBV7-6 | TGTGCCAGCAGCTCCGACCCGGTTAGTCGCTACACCTTC | CASSSDPVSRYTF
TRBJ2-3 | NA | few | TRBV20-1 | TGCAGTGCTAGAGATGAGGACACAGATACGCAGTATTTT | CSARDEDTDTQYF
TRBJ2-7 | NA | many | TRBV18 | TGTGCCAGCTCACCTGACCGTTACGAGCAGTACTTC | CASSPDRYEQYF
TRBJ2-1 | NA | many | TRBV24-1 | TGTGCCACCAGTGATTTCACTGAGCAGTTCTTC | CATSDFTEQFF
TRBJ1-3 | NA | many | TRBV20-1 | TGCAGTGCCGCTTGGGGGGGTGGAAACACCATATATTTT | CSAAWGGGNTIYF
TRBJ1-5 | TRBD1 | few | TRBV6-2/TRBV6-3 | TGTGCCAGCAGTTCCCGGGACAGGCTCAATCAGCCCCAGCATTTT | CASSSRDRLNQPQHF
TRBJ2-1 | TRBD1 | NA | TRBV7-9 | TGTGCCAGCAGCCCCTCGGGACAGTCAAATGAGCAGTTCTTC | CASSPSGQSNEQFF
TRBJ2-7 | NA | few | TRBV18 | TGTGCCAGCTCACCACAGTCAAACTCCTACGAGCAGTACTTC | CASSPQSNSYEQYF
TRBJ1-1 | NA | few | TRBV12-3/TRBV12-4 | TGTGCCAGCAGGAAGACAGGTAACACTGAAGCTTTCTTT | CASRKTGNTEAFF
TRBJ2-1 | TRBD2 | NA | TRBV6-1 | TGTGCCAGCAGTAAAACGAGCGGGGGGGACAATGAGCAGTTCTTC | CASSKTSGGDNEQFF
TRBJ1-2 | NA | NA | TRBV7-9 | TGTGCCCTTGGGCAGCTGATTTATGGCTACACCTTC | CALGQLIYGYTF
TRBJ2-7 | NA | NA | TRBV7-2 | TGTGCCAGCAGTCAAATGGGGGGAGGCGCCCCATACGAGCAGTACTTC | CASSQMGGGAPYEQYF
TRBJ2-1 | NA | NA | TRBV9 | TGTGCCAGCAGCGTAGAAGGCAGGGGATCCTACAATGAGCAGTTCTTC | CASSVEGRGSYNEQFF
TRBJ2-2 | NA | NA | TRBV5-1 | TGCGCCAGCAGCGTCTACCCGGGTCCGAACACCGGGGAGCTGTTTTTT | CASSVYPGPNTGELFF
TRBJ1-1 | NA | NA | TRBV7-8 | TGTGCCAGCAGCTTGATTGGGGGTGGCACTGAAGCTTTCTTT | CASSLIGGGTEAFF
TRBJ1-4 | NA | few | TRBV25-1 | TGTGCCAGCAGAACAGGACGATCCCCAGATAATGAAAAACTGTTTTTT | CASRTGRSPDNEKLFF
TRBJ2-7 | NA | few | TRBV5-1 | TGCGCCAGCAGCTTACTGGACGGGGACTACGAGCAGTACTTC | CASSLLDGDYEQYF
TRBJ2-1 | TRBD1 | few | TRBV7-9 | TGTGCCAGCAGCCCGCGGACAGGTCTAGGGAATGAGCAGTTCTTC | CASSPRTGLGNEQFF
TRBJ2-7 | TRBD1 | NA | TRBV11-2 | TGTGCCAGCAGCTTCGGGACAGGGGGCGAGCAGTACTTC | CASSFGTGGEQYF
TRBJ1-5 | NA | NA | TRBV27 | TGTGCCAGCAGTGGGGGGGATCGCAATCAGCCCCAGCATTTT | CASSGGDRNQPQHF
TRBJ1-1 | NA | NA | TRBV6-1 | TGTGCCAGCTGCCAGGGGCCCATGAACACTGAAGCTTTCTTT | CASCQGPMNTEAFF